This T cell receptor beta chain was profiled in a study of T cell changes during pregnancy in multiple sclerosis. TCRdb keeps only in-frame clones here, not all; method: immunoSEQ multiplex PCR. Of 50,000 to 70,000 clones in the sample, about 91% were seen once. V gave up 3 bases and J gave up 5 bases, with 18 bases separating them. CDR1 is SGDLS, CDR2 YYNGEE, per germline. This CDR3 region has 16 residues. The rearrangement uses TRBV9 and TRBJ2-1; D uncertain. The source material was CD8+ T cells from peripheral blood mononuclear cells, sampled before pregnancy. This sequence was found in a female donor with multiple sclerosis, enrolled in a pregnancy study. For the CDR3, the DNA is TGTGCCAGCAGCGATAAATACAGATCCTCTAACAATGAGCAGTTCTTC. Protein product: CASSDKYRSSNNEQFF.